This T cell receptor beta chain was sequenced during a study of T cell responses to AZD1222 COVID-19 vaccine. The protocol was immunoSEQ multiplex PCR, while the TCRdb copy is restricted to in-frame clones and leaves out a portion. The sample lists over 150,000 clones, 70% to 90% occurring once. CDR3 length equals 15 residues. Looked up from germline, CDR1 is SGHRS and CDR2 is YFSETQ. V was clipped by 3 bases and J by 1 base, with 10 bases between them. Sequencing was performed on peripheral blood, taken on day 0 of MenACWY control vaccination. This chain links TRBV5-1 with TRBJ1-4; TRBD1 is a possible D gene (6 bases). This sequence originates from an adult in good health. DNA of the CDR3: TGCGCCAGCAGCTACCAAGGGGGAACTAATGAAAAACTGTTTTTT. It encodes CASSYQGGTNEKLFF.